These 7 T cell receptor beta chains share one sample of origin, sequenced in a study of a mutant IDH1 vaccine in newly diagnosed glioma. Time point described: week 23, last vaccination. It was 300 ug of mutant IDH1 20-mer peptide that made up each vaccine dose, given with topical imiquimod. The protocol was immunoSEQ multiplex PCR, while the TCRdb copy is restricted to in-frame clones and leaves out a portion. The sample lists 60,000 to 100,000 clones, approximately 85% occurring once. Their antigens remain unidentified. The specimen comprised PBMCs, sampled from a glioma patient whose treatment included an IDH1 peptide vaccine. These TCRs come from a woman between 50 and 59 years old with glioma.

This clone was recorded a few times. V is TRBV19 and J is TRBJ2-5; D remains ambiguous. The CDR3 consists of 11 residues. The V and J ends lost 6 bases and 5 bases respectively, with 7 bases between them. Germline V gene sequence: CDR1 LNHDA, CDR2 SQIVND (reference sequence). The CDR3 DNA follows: TGTGCCAGTAGACTCGAGGAGACCCAGTACTTC. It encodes CASRLEETQYF. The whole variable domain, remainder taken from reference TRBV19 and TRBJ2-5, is DGGITQSPKYLFRKEGQNVTLSCEQNLNHDAMYWYRQDPGQGLRLIYYSQIVNDFQKGDIAEGYSVSREKKESFPLTVTSAQKNPTAFYLCASRLEETQYFGPGTRLLVL.

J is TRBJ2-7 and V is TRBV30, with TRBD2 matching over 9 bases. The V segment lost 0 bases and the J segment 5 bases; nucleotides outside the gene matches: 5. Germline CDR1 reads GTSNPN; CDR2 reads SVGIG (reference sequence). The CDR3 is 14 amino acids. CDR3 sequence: CAWSVASGINEQYF. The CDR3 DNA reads TGTGCCTGGAGTGTGGCTAGCGGGATCAACGAGCAGTACTTC.

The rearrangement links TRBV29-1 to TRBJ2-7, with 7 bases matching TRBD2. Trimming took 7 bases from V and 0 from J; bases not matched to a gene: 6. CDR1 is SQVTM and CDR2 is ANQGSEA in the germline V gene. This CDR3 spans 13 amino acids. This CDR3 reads CSGTSASSYEQYF. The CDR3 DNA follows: TGCAGCGGTACTAGCGCAAGCTCCTACGAGCAGTACTTC.

CDR3 coding DNA: TGTGCCAGCAGCCTTAGCACAGATACGCAGTATTTT. Encoded protein: CASSLSTDTQYF. V and J are TRBV13 and TRBJ2-3; D not resolved. The germline CDR1 and CDR2 sequences are PRHDT and FYEKMQ (reference sequence). The CDR3 runs 12 residues. V was cut by 5 bases and J by 0 bases, with 3 bases left in between. Full variable domain (outside the CDR3, taken from reference TRBV13 and TRBJ2-3): AAGVIQSPRHLIKEKRETATLKCYPIPRHDTVYWYQQGPGQDPQFLISFYEKMQSDKGSIPDRFSAQQFSDYHSELNMSSLELGDSALYFCASSLSTDTQYFGPGTRLTVL.

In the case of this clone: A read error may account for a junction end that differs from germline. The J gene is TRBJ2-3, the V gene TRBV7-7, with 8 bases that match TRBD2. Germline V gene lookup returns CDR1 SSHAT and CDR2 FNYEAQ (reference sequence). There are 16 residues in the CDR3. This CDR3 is CASSPRTSWGEDTQYF. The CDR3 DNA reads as TGTGCTAGCAGCCCCCGGACTAGCTGGGGTGAAGATACGCAGTATTTT.

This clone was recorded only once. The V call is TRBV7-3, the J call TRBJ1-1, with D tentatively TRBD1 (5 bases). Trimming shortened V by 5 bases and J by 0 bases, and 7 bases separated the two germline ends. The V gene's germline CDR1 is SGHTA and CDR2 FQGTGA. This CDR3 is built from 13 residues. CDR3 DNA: TGTGCCAGCAGCAGGGGCGTGAACACTGAAGCTTTCTTT. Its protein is CASSRGVNTEAFF.

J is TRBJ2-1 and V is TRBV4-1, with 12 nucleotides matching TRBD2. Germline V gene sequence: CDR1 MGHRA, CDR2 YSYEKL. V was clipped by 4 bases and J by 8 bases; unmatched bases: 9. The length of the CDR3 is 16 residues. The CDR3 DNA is TGCGCCAGCAGCCTTCTGACTAGCGGGAGTGGGGATGAGCAGTTCTTC. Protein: CASSLLTSGSGDEQFF.